These 5 T cell receptor beta chains were all obtained from the same sample, sequenced in a study of human T cells and chemical hapten exposure. TCRdb passed the RACE reads through MiXCR, listing each CDR3 protein once. This table has hundreds of thousands of distinct CDR3 sequences, about 6% appearing once. The time point is: patch test 2, 6 weeks after DPC sensitization. This sample's treatment: therapeutic diphenylcyclopropenone sensitization with weekly scalp DPC. The sequenced sample was whole blood, obtained in connection with sensitization to the hapten diphenylcyclopropenone (DPC). Receptors originate from a woman between 18 and 29 years old with alopecia areata. Some clones in this sample may be carry-over from other donors' samples.

This CDR3 reads CASTQGGQGGNIQYF. CDR3 coding DNA: TGTGCCAGCACCCAAGGGGGACAGGGTGGAAACATTCAGTACTTC. The chain recombines TRBV27 with TRBJ2-4, with TRBD1 matching 9 bases. V was clipped by 7 bases and J by 6 bases; unmatched bases: 10. The CDR3 has 15 amino acids. Germline CDR1 and CDR2: MNHEY and SMNVEV (reference sequence).

This sequence joins TRBV28 and TRBJ1-6, with 8 bases aligning to TRBD1. V trimming: 5 bases; J trimming: 7 bases; junction bases outside the gene matches: 7. The CDR3 runs to 15 residues. The germline gives CDR1 MDHEN, CDR2 SYDVKM. The CDR3 sequence: CASSRGTGGNSPLHF. In DNA form, the CDR3 reads TGTGCCAGCAGTCGTGGGACAGGCGGCAATTCACCCCTCCACTTT. The whole variable domain, filled in from reference TRBV28 and TRBJ1-6, reads DVKVTQSSRYLVKRTGEKVFLECVQDMDHENMFWYRQDPGLGLRLIYFSYDVKMKEKGDIPEGYSVSREKKERFSLILESASTNQTSMYLCASSRGTGGNSPLHFGNGTRLTVT.

In this sample, this clonotype turned up many times. The rearrangement joins TRBV5-4 to TRBJ1-1; 8 bases are shared with TRBD1. With 3 bases clipped from V and 7 bases from J, the junction kept 5 bases outside the gene matches. The CDR3 extends over 13 amino acids. Germline V gene data show CDR1 as SGHNT and CDR2 as YYREEE (reference sequence). Written as DNA, the CDR3 is TGTGCCAGCAGCTGGGGACAGGAGCTTGAAGCTTTCTTT. Amino acids: CASSWGQELEAFF.

This clonotype was found many times. This rearrangement joins TRBV5-6 to TRBJ1-2; D call uncertain. Germline V gene sequence: CDR1 SGHDT, CDR2 YYEEEE. V lost 3 bases to trimming and J lost 4 bases, with 19 bases between them. CDR3 size: 16 residues. Written as DNA, the CDR3 is TGTGCCAGCAGCTCTCAAATGGAGGACCCGACCTATGGCTACACCTTC. Amino acids: CASSSQMEDPTYGYTF.

A few counts support this clonotype. The rearrangement joins TRBV11-3 to TRBJ2-1; the match to TRBD2 covers 7 bases. The ends lost 2 bases at V and 0 bases at J; junction bases unmatched: 10. In germline, CDR1 is SGHNT, CDR2 YENEEA. The CDR3 is made up of 18 amino acids. This CDR3 is CASSLRGASGSSYNEQFF. The CDR3 DNA reads TGTGCCAGCAGCTTAAGAGGGGCTAGCGGTAGCTCCTACAATGAGCAGTTCTTC.